This paragraph covers one T cell receptor beta chain sequence. The antigen is unknown. Compared with germline, one end of the junction differs, possibly owing to a read error. The data derive from a study of cytomegalovirus exposure and HLA in healthy donors. Use of 60 Vbeta and 13 Jbeta primers characterized the PCR. Using immunoSEQ multiplex PCR, the repertoire was profiled, and TCRdb retains in-frame clones only, with some absent. The profile shows under 130,000 clones, around four fifths of them singletons. The CDR3 spans 15 residues. Germline V CDR1 and CDR2: SEHNR, FQNEAQ (reference sequence). General study findings and limits: Productive rates of about 90% or about 30% were seen for most TCR beta V segments in an earlier analysis.

V usage is TRBV7-9 and J usage is TRBJ1-1; D gene uncertain. The sequencing sample was made of PBMCs. The TCR was taken from a woman aged 40 to 50 in good health and CMV-seropositive. CDR3 DNA: TGTTCCAGCAGCGCTACTCAGGTCCGGAACACTGAAGCTTTCTTT. Translation gives CSSSATQVRNTEAFF.